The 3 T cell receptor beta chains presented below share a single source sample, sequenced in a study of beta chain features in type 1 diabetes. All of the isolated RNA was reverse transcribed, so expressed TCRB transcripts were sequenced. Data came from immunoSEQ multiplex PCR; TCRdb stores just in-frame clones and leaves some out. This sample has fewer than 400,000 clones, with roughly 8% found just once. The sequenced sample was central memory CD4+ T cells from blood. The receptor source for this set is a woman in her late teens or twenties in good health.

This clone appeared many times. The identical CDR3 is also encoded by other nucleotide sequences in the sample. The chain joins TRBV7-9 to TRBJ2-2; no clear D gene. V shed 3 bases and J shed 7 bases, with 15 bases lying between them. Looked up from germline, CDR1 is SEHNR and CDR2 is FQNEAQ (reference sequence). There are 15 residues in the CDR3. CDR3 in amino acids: CASSFSFMGGGELFF. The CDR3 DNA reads TGTGCCAGCAGCTTTTCGTTCATGGGTGGCGGGGAGCTGTTTTTT.

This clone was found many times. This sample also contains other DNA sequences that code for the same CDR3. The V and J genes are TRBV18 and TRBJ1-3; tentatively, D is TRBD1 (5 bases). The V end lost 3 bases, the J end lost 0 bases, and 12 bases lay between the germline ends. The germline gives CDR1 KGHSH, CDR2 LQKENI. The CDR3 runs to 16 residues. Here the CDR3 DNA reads TGTGCCAGCTCACCGCCTCCAGGACACTCTGGAAACACCATATATTTT. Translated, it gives CASSPPPGHSGNTIYF.

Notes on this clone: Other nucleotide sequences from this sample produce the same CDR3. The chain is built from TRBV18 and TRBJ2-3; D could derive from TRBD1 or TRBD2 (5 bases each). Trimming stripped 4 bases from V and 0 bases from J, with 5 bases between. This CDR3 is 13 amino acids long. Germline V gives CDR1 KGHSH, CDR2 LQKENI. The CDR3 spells CASSRDSTDTQYF. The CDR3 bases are TGTGCCAGCTCACGGGACAGCACAGATACGCAGTATTTT.